This TCR beta chain is drawn from a study of human T cells and chemical hapten exposure (dated by TCRdb to 2020 to 2023). General notes on the study: For sensitization, 2% DPC in acetone was applied to a roughly 2 cm by roughly 2 cm area of upper inner arm skin. Patients additionally received weekly therapeutic DPC doses to the scalp throughout the roughly 24-week study period. Patch testing was done on the upper back using Finn chambers containing 0.01% DPC, and results were scored after 6 days according to International Contact Dermatitis Research Group standards. The patient cohort, mostly female, included alopecia areata with under or over 50% scalp involvement, alopecia totalis and alopecia universalis. Libraries were combined into a pool for sequencing, and differences in TCR yield between samples came mainly from small differences in library volumes within the pool. In alopecia patients, the study followed how the peripheral blood TCR repertoire changed in vivo over primary and secondary sensitization to diphenylcyclopropenone (DPC), a hapten. Blood samples were taken from patients before sensitization (week 0) and at 2, 6 and about 24 weeks after DPC sensitization. For TCR sequencing, blood came from twenty-nine alopecia patients at anywhere from one to four time points (pre-sensitization, 2, 6 and 24 weeks). Findings and caveats that apply to the study as a whole: Expanded TCRs formed significantly more large CDR3 similarity clusters than pre-sensitization or healthy control sets, consistent with antigen-driven responses. Patch test score correlated positively with the number of PT1 expanded TCRs, reaching significance at thresholds 8, 16 and 32 but not at 4. After repeated subsampling, the strength of the expansion versus patch-test correlation and the threshold at which it became significant changed. All patients had alopecia, a presumed autoimmune disease, so their immune response might differ from that of healthy individuals. No change with DPC sensitization was found in the number of TCRs above 1 in 1000 frequency, and no evidence of global repertoire structure alterations was found.

This clonotype came up many times. Its antigen is still unknown. It has no much larger one-base neighbor in the sample; base qualities were not kept. The sample's time point, from its label and the paper: patch test 1, 2 weeks after DPC sensitization. The sample's treatment or condition label, decoded: therapeutic diphenylcyclopropenone sensitization with weekly scalp DPC. Blood at each patch-test visit was drawn before the patch test was applied. Patients were eligible if aged 18 to 70, diagnosed with alopecia and judged suitable for DPC therapy, and pregnant patients were excluded. Unfractionated whole blood was collected in Tempus Blood RNA tubes, and total RNA was extracted from that blood. V gives up 4 bases and J gives up 2 bases, and the segment between their germline ends measures 11 bases. Via the germline V gene, CDR1 is MNHEY and CDR2 SVGEGT. The CDR3 measures 14 amino acids from cysteine to phenylalanine. Of all the DNA, just the CDR3 is kept, 42 bases in frame from base 1.

Library generation was performed with RACE. The run used a NextSeq 500. Library preparation attached unique molecular identifiers to individual cDNA molecules for quantitative, reproducible TCR counting. Both TCR alpha and TCR beta chains were sequenced from each blood RNA sample. In the paper's pipeline: Samples had a median of about 96,000 TCRs, with a range from about 20,000 to 690,600. The Decombinator software suite was used to annotate the V, J and CDR3 of the TCR reads. To make PS versus PT1 abundance plots, every sample was subsampled to the same number of TCRs (28,000). TCRs were defined as expanded if absent before sensitization and observed at least eight times at the 2-week time point. TCRdb reprocessing: public reads trimmed at Q25 with fastp, clones called with MiXCR, in-frame beta chains kept. For every CDR3 protein sequence, its rows merge into one entry that carries the most common genes and DNA. TCRdb, not the authors, supplied the V and J calls. Here the sample has approximately 340,000 distinct CDR3 sequences; 6% to 8.5% occur a single time. Jointly, the top ten make up 8% to 9% of the sample.

The sequence came from a woman between 18 and 30 years old with alopecia areata. Some clones in this sample may be carry-over from other donors' samples. The chain is made from TRBV6-2 or TRBV6-3 and TRBJ2-5; the D gene is not confidently resolved. The sequencing used whole blood, collected in connection with sensitization to the hapten diphenylcyclopropenone (DPC). The CDR3 region has the sequence CASSSNRVQETQYF. The DNA sequence reads TGTGCCAGCAGTTCCAACCGGGTACAAGAGACCCAGTACTTC.